The 8 T cell receptor beta chains below come from one sample, sequenced in a study of blood T cell repertoires in COVID-19. Some clones are missing from TCRdb's copy, which holds only in-frame ones; the method was immunoSEQ multiplex PCR. Altogether some 75,000 clones are present, approximately 80% being singletons, with the ten largest covering more than 10%. Sequenced sample: peripheral blood. These receptors all stem from a man between 50 and 59 years old with COVID-19, enrolled during active disease.

This clone was observed once. V usage is TRBV6-5 and J usage is TRBJ1-1; maybe TRBD1 (6 bases). This CDR3 comprises 14 residues. Germline values: CDR1 MNHEY, CDR2 SVGAGI. Trimming took 7 bases from V and 5 from J, leaving 17 bases between them. CDR3 residues: CASTHATRGTEAFF. Here the CDR3 DNA reads TGTGCCAGCACCCACGCGACCAGGGGTACTGAAGCTTTCTTT.

This chain connects TRBV6-1 to TRBJ2-6; D gene uncertain. The ends were cut back, 1 base at V and 6 bases at J, with 10 bases in the middle. This CDR3 comprises 15 residues. CDR1 and CDR2 (germline): MNHNS, SASEGT. In DNA form, the CDR3 reads TGTGCCAGCAGTGAAGGACTGTCCGCGGCCAACGTCCTGACTTTC. Translation gives CASSEGLSAANVLTF.

The V and J genes are TRBV28 and TRBJ2-3; D not certain. CDR1 and CDR2 from the germline V gene are MDHEN and SYDVKM. V shed 6 bases and J shed 5 bases, with 12 bases lying between them. This CDR3 is built from 13 residues. The CDR3 region has the DNA TGTGCCAGCAGCCTAAGACAAAGAGATACGCAGTATTTT. Its protein is CASSLRQRDTQYF.

V gene TRBV3-1 (or the pseudogene TRBV3-2) combines with J gene TRBJ2-2, with 14 positions matching TRBD2. Germline V lookup: CDR1 LGHDT, CDR2 YNNKEL (reference sequence). Trimming at V came to 0 bases and at J to 4 bases, leaving 4 bases not matched to a gene. CDR3 length: 18 residues. The CDR3 loop reads CASSQEGLAGGGTGELFF. Written as DNA, the CDR3 is TGTGCCAGCAGCCAAGAAGGACTAGCGGGAGGTGGCACCGGGGAGCTGTTTTTT.

V is TRBV4-1 and J is TRBJ1-4; tentative D call: TRBD1 (5 bases). Trimming left V 1 base short and J 2 bases short, with 11 bases between. CDR3 length: 16 amino acids. Germline CDR1 reads MGHRA; CDR2 reads YSYEKL. CDR3 bases: TGCGCCAGCAGCCAAGGGGGGGGGACGACTAATGAAAAACTGTTTTTT. Its protein product is CASSQGGGTTNEKLFF.

The rearrangement uses TRBV7-9 and TRBJ2-7; D is ambiguous. V was cut by 4 bases and J by 3 bases, with 4 bases left in between. The CDR3 has 11 amino acids. From germline, CDR1 is SEHNR and CDR2 FQNEAQ (reference sequence). CDR3 sequence (DNA): TGTGCCAGCAGCTCCCGCTACGAGCAGTACTTC. Translated, it gives CASSSRYEQYF.

The chain links TRBV7-2 to TRBJ2-1; 8 bases map to TRBD1. V gave up 5 bases and J gave up 9 bases; unmatched junction bases: 6. CDR3 length: 13 residues. From germline, CDR1 is SGHTA and CDR2 FQGNSA. CDR3 in DNA: TGTGCCAGCAGCGGACGACAGGGGCTTGAGCAGTTCTTC. Its translation: CASSGRQGLEQFF.

This clone was counted between two and nine times. The chain has TRBV28 and TRBJ2-7; 8 bases line up with TRBD1. In germline, CDR1 is MDHEN, CDR2 SYDVKM. Unmatched junction bases numbered 8, after V lost 7 bases and J lost 3 bases. This CDR3 is 14 amino acids long. The CDR3 loop is CASKRTGNYYEQYF. CDR3 bases: TGTGCCAGCAAGAGGACAGGGAACTACTACGAGCAGTACTTC.